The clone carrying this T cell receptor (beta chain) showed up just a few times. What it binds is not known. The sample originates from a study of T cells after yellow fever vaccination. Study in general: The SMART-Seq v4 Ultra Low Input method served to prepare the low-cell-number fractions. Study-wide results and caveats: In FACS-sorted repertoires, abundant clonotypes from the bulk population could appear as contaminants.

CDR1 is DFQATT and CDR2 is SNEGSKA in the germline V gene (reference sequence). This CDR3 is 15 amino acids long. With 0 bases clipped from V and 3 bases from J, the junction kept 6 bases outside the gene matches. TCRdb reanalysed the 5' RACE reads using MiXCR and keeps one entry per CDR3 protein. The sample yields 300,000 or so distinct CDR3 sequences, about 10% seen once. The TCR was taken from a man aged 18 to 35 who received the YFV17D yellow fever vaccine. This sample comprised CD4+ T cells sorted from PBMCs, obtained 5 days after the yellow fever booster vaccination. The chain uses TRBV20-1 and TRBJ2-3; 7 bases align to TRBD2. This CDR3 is CSARDEAGVTDTQYF. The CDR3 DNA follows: TGCAGTGCTAGAGATGAGGCGGGGGTAACAGATACGCAGTATTTT.